Each of the 14 T cell receptor beta chains below was sequenced from the same sample in a study of identifying expanded T cells in peripheral blood. Sequencing was performed with immunoSEQ multiplex PCR; in TCRdb, only in-frame clones are kept and a portion is missing. The sample carries 95,000 to 150,000 clones, more than 75% recorded once. The material sequenced was blood. Source of these receptors: a person between 18 and 75 years old in good health.

The chain links TRBV5-1 to TRBJ2-1; no definite D call. The V gene's germline CDR1 is SGHRS and CDR2 YFSETQ. V gave up 5 bases and J gave up 10 bases, with 13 bases separating them. The CDR3 extends over 12 amino acids. The CDR3 loop reads CASSRTTNEQFF. The CDR3, as DNA: TGCGCCAGCAGTCGTACTACCAACGAGCAGTTCTTC.

The V call is TRBV19, the J call TRBJ2-2; 8 bases agree with TRBD1. The germline CDR1 and CDR2 sequences are LNHDA and SQIVND (reference sequence). The junction had 11 bases not matched to a gene; V was cut back by 10 bases and J by 1 base. The length of the CDR3 is 16 residues. In DNA form, the CDR3 reads TGTGCCACCTACTACCTCGGGACAGGGAACACCGGGGAGCTGTTTTTT. This encodes CATYYLGTGNTGELFF. The variable domain in full, with the rest retrieved from reference TRBV19 and TRBJ2-2, is DGGITQSPKYLFRKEGQNVTLSCEQNLNHDAMYWYRQDPGQGLRLIYYSQIVNDFQKGDIAEGYSVSREKKESFPLTVTSAQKNPTAFYLCATYYLGTGNTGELFFGEGSRLTVL.

In its sample, this clone was seen a few times. The J gene is TRBJ1-6, the V gene TRBV4-3; D is possibly TRBD1 (5 bases). The CDR3 covers 16 residues. The V end was cut by 4 bases, the J end by 6 bases, with 16 bases between. The V gene's germline CDR1 is LGHNA and CDR2 YSLEER. The CDR3 here is CASSLSPTGLNSPLHF. Written as DNA, the CDR3 is TGCGCCAGCAGCCTTTCACCGACGGGACTTAATTCACCCCTCCACTTT.

The chain has TRBV5-1 and TRBJ1-6, with 7 bases identical to TRBD1. V lost 0 bases to trimming and J lost 8 bases; unmatched junction nucleotides: 8. This CDR3 region has 16 residues. Germline CDR1 SGHRS, CDR2 YFSETQ. The CDR3 DNA reads TGCGCCAGCAGCTTGGGGCAGGGGGTCCATTATTCACCCCTCCACTTT. Translated, it gives CASSLGQGVHYSPLHF.

This clone was found once. The V gene is TRBV14, the J gene TRBJ2-3; D possibly corresponds to TRBD2 (5 bases). Germline-derived CDR1 and CDR2 are SGHDN and FVKESK. The V end was cut by 2 bases, the J end by 1 base, with 10 bases between. The CDR3 is 15 amino acids. The CDR3 DNA is TGTGCCAGCAGCCAATGGACTCAAGGCACAGATACGCAGTATTTT. Translation: CASSQWTQGTDTQYF.

V gene TRBV7-6 combines with J gene TRBJ2-1; 7 bases agree with TRBD2. V shed 2 bases, J shed 6 bases, and the junction held 7 bases outside the gene matches. The CDR3 loop spans 15 amino acids. CDR1 SGHVS and CDR2 FNYEAQ come from the germline V gene. The CDR3 bases are TGTGCCAGCAGCTTACTCCTAGCGGTCGGCAATGAGCAGTTCTTC. It encodes CASSLLLAVGNEQFF.

This clone was found once. The chain links TRBV19 to TRBJ2-3; TRBD2 aligns across 12 bases. This CDR3 spans 17 amino acids. With 5 bases clipped from V and 0 bases from J, the junction kept 6 bases outside the gene matches. The V gene's germline CDR1 is LNHDA and CDR2 SQIVND (reference sequence). The CDR3 DNA sequence: TGTGCCAGTAGTTCCGCTAGCGGGGGGGCCAGCACAGATACGCAGTATTTT. Encoded protein: CASSSASGGASTDTQYF.

The genes are TRBV29-1 and TRBJ2-2, with a weak D call TRBD2 (6 bases). Germline CDR1 SQVTM, CDR2 ANQGSEA. V was trimmed by 7 bases and J by 1 base, leaving 13 bases between them. CDR3 length: 14 amino acids. CDR3 DNA sequence: TGCAGCGCTCCTTACGGGGGGAACACCGGGGAGCTGTTTTTT. Translation: CSAPYGGNTGELFF.

J is TRBJ1-2 and V is TRBV5-6, with D possibly being TRBD1 (6 bases). Germline lookup yields CDR1 SGHDT and CDR2 YYEEEE. Trimming removed 4 bases from V and 8 bases from J, with 15 bases in between. The CDR3 is 13 residues long. Here the CDR3 DNA reads TGTGCCAGCAGCCCGGGGGGGGCGTCGGGCTACACCTTC. Protein sequence: CASSPGGASGYTF. Full variable domain (missing parts from reference TRBV5-6 and TRBJ1-2): DAGVTQSPTHLIKTRGQQVTLRCSPKSGHDTVSWYQQALGQGPQFIFQYYEEEERQRGNFPDRFSGHQFPNYSSELNVNALLLGDSALYLCASSPGGASGYTFGSGTRLTVV.

Only one count was recorded for this clone. This rearrangement joins TRBV11-2 to TRBJ1-1; no clear D. The germline CDR1 and CDR2 sequences are SGHAT and FQNNGV. Trimming stripped 1 base from V and 9 bases from J, with 15 bases between. This CDR3 spans 14 amino acids. The CDR3 nucleotides are TGTGCCAGCAGCTTAGGCGGGCTACAAGGGCAAGCTTTCTTT. Protein product: CASSLGGLQGQAFF.

This chain uses TRBV7-2 with TRBJ2-5; D remains unclear. The CDR3 covers 11 residues. CDR1 and CDR2 from the germline V gene are SGHTA and FQGNSA. V was trimmed by 4 bases and J by 1 base, leaving 1 base between them. The CDR3 DNA follows: TGTGCCAGCAGCTCCCAAGAGACCCAGTACTTC. This sequence encodes CASSSQETQYF.

This chain uses TRBV10-1 with TRBJ1-1; TRBD1 matches at 9 bases. CDR3 length equals 15 residues. Germline-derived CDR1 and CDR2 are WNHNN and SYGVQD (reference sequence). Trimming at V came to 0 bases and at J to 5 bases, leaving 4 bases not matched to a gene. The CDR3, as DNA: TGCGCCAGCAGTGAGTCGGGACAGGGTAGGACTGAAGCTTTCTTT. Amino acids: CASSESGQGRTEAFF.

This chain uses TRBV5-1 with TRBJ1-1; 7 bases agree with TRBD1. Germline V gene sequence: CDR1 SGHRS, CDR2 YFSETQ. The trim removed 2 bases at V and 1 base at J, leaving 8 bases unmatched. The CDR3 has 16 residues. The CDR3 coding sequence is TGCGCCAGCAGCTTACAAACCGGGACAGCGAACACTGAAGCTTTCTTT. Its translation: CASSLQTGTANTEAFF.

CDR3 protein: CASSLLGVGGYEQYF. CDR3 sequence (DNA): TGTGCCAGCAGCCTATTGGGGGTGGGAGGCTACGAGCAGTACTTC. This chain connects TRBV27 to TRBJ2-7; D may be TRBD2 (6 bases). Germline V CDR1 and CDR2: MNHEY, SMNVEV (reference sequence). Trimming shortened V by 6 bases and J by 3 bases, and 18 bases separated the two germline ends. The CDR3 sequence is 15 residues long.